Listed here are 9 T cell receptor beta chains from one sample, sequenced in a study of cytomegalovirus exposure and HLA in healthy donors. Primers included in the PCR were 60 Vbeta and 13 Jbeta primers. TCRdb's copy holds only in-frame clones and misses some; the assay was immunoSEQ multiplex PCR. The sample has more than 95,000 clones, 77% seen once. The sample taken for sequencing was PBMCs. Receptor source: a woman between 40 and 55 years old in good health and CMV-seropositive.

This CDR3 reads CASRLLQETQYF. The CDR3 bases are TGCGCCAGCAGACTGTTACAAGAGACCCAGTACTTC. The chain carries TRBV10-1 and TRBJ2-5; D remains unclear. This CDR3 region has 12 residues. Trimming pared 6 bases from V and 2 bases from J, leaving 7 bases between. CDR1 WNHNN and CDR2 SYGVQD come from the germline V gene (reference sequence).

Here the CDR3 reads CASSDRGPKDGYTF. The CDR3 DNA reads TGTGCCAGCAGTGACAGGGGACCTAAGGATGGCTACACCTTC. The J gene is TRBJ1-2, the V gene TRBV6-1; D is perhaps TRBD1 (6 bases). V was trimmed by 3 bases and J by 6 bases, leaving 14 bases between them. Germline V lookup: CDR1 MNHNS, CDR2 SASEGT. The length of the CDR3 is 14 residues.

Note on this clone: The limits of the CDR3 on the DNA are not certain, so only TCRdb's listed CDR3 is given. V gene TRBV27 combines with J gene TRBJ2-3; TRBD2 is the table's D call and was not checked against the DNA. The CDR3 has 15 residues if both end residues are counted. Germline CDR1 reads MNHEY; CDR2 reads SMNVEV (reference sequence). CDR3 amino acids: CASSSSGLTTDTQYF.

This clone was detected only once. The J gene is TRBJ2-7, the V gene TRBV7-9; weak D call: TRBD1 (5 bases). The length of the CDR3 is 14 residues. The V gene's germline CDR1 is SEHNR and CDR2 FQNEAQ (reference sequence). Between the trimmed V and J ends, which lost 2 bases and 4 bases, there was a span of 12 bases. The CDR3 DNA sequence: TGTGCCAGCAGCTTAACGGCAGGGAAGTACGAGCAGTACTTC. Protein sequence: CASSLTAGKYEQYF.

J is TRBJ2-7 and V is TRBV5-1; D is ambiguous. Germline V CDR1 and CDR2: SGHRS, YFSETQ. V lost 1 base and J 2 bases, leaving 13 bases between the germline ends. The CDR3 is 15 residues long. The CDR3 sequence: CASSLMLAYPYEQYF. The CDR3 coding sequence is TGCGCCAGCAGCTTGATGTTAGCCTATCCCTACGAGCAGTACTTC.

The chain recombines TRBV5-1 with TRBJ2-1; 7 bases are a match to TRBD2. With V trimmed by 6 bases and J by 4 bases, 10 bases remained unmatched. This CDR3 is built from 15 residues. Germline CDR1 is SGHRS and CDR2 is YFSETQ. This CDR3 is CASTLGDYPYNEQFF. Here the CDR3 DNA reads TGCGCCAGCACCCTGGGGGACTACCCATACAATGAGCAGTTCTTC.

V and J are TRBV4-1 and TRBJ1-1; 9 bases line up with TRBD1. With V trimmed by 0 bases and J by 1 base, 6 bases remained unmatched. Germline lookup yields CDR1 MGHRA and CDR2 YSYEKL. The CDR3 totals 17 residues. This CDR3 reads CASSQDPQGARNTEAFF. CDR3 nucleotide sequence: TGCGCCAGCAGCCAAGACCCACAGGGGGCGAGGAACACTGAAGCTTTCTTT.

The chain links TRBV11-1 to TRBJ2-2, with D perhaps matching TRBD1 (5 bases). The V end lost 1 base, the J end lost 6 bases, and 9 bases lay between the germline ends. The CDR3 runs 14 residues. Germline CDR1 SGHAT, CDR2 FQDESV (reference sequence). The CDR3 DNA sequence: TGTGCCAGCAGCTTAGGGGGCAGGTCCGGGGAGCTGTTTTTT. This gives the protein CASSLGGRSGELFF.

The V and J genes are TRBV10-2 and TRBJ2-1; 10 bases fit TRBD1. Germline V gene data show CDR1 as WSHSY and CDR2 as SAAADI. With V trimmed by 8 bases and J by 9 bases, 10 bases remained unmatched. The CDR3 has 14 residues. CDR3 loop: CASAEGTGAGEQFF. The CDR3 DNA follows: TGCGCCAGCGCTGAGGGGACAGGGGCCGGTGAGCAGTTCTTC.